This T cell receptor (beta chain) was profiled in a study of human T cells and chemical hapten exposure. At the level of the study: Sensitizing treatment utilized 2% DPC over a roughly 2 cm by roughly 2 cm portion of upper inner arm skin.

TCRdb itself ran the RACE reads through MiXCR, one entry per CDR3 protein. The table lists under 300,000 distinct CDR3 sequences, 7.7% of them singletons. About this clonotype: The antigen is unknown.

Study-wide results and limits: Patch test score was positively correlated with the counts of TCRs that had expanded at PT1.

Documented time point: pre-sensitization, week 0. The treatment: therapeutic diphenylcyclopropenone sensitization with weekly scalp DPC. Alopecia patients, 18 to 70 years old and DPC-suitable, served as donors. Germline CDR1 SQVTM, CDR2 ANQGSEA. Trimming left V 2 bases short and J 8 bases short, with 10 bases between. The CDR3 has 12 amino acids. The TCR sequence derives from a man younger than 35 with alopecia areata. Some clones in this sample may be carry-over from other donors' samples. The specimen comprised whole blood, sampled in connection with sensitization to the hapten diphenylcyclopropenone (DPC). V usage is TRBV29-1 and J usage is TRBJ2-1; D is unresolved. CDR3: CSVERFGDEQFF. CDR3 in DNA: TGCAGCGTTGAAAGGTTCGGTGATGAGCAGTTCTTC.